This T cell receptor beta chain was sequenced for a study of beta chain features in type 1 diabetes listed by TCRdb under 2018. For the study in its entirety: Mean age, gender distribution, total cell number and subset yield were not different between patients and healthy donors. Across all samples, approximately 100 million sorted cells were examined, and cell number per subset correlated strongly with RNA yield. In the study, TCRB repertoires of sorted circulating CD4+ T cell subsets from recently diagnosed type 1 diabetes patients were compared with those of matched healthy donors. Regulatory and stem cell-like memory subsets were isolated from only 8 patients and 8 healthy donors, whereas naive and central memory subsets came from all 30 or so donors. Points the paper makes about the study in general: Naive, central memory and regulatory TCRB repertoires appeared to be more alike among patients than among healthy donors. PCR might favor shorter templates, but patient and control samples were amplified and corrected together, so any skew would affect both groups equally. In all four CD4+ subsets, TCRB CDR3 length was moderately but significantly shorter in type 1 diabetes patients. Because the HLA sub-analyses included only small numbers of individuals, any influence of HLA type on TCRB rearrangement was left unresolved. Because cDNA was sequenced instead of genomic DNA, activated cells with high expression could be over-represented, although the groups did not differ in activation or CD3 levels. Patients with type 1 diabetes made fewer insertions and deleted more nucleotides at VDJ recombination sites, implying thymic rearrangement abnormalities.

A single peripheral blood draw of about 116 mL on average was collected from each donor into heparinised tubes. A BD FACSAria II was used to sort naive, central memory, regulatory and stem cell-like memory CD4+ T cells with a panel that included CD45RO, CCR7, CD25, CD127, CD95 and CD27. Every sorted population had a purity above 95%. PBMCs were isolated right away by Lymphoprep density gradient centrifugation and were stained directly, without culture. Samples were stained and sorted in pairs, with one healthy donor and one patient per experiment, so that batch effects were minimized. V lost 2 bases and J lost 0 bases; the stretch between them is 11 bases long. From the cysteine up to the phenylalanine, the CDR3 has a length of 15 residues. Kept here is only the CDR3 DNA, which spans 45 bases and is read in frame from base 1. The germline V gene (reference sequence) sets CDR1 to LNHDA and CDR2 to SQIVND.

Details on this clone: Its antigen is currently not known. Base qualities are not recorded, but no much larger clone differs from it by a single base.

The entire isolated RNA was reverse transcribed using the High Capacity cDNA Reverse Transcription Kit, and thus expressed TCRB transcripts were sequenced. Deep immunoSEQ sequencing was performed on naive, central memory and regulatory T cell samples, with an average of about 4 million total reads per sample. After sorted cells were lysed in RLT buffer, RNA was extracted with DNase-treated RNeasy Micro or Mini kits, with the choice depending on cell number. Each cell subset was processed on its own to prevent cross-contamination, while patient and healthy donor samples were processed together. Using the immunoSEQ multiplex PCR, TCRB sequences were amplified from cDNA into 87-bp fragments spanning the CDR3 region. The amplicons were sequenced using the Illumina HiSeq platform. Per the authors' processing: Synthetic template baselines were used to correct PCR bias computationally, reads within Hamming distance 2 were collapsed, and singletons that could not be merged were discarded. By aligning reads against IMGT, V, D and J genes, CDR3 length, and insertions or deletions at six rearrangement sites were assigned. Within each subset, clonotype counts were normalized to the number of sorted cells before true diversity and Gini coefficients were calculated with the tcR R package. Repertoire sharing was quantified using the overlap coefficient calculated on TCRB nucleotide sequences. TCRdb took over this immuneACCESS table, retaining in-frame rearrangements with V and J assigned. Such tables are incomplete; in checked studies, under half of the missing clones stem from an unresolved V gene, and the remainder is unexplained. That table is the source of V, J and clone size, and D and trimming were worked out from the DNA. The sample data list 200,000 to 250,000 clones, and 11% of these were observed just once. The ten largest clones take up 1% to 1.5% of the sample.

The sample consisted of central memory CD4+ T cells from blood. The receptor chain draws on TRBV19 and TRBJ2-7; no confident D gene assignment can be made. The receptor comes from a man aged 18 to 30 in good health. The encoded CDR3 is CASSIKSLGSYEQYF. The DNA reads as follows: TGTGCCAGTAGTATAAAGAGCCTCGGCTCCTACGAGCAGTACTTC.